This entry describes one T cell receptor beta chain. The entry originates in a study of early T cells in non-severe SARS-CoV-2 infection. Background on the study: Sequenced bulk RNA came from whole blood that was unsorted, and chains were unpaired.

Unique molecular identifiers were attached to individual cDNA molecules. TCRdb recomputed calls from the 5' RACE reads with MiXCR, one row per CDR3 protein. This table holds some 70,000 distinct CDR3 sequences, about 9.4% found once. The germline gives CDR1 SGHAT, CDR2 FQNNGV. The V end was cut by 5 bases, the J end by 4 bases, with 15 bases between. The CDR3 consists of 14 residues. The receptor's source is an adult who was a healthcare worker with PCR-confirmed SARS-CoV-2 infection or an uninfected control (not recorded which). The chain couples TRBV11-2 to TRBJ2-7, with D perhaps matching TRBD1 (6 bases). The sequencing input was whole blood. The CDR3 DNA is TGTGCCAGCAGCCAGACGGACAGCAGTTACGAGCAGTACTTC. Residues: CASSQTDSSYEQYF.